The 31 T cell receptor beta chains presented below share a single source sample, sequenced in a study of control samples from healthy donors and cancer patients. Measured with immunoSEQ multiplex PCR; TCRdb has only the in-frame clones, and not every one. The sample lists 150,000 or so clones; 94% were seen once. The sample was blood. These receptors originate from a woman in her forties in good health.

This clone appeared once. The J gene is TRBJ1-4, the V gene TRBV19; 8 nucleotides match TRBD1. Per the germline V gene, CDR1 is LNHDA and CDR2 is SQIVND (reference sequence). Trimming removed 7 bases from V and 7 bases from J; junction bases left unmatched: 11. CDR3 length: 15 residues. Written as DNA, the CDR3 is TGTGCCAGTACCAACGACAGGGGTGGTACTGAAAAACTGTTTTTT. This gives the protein CASTNDRGGTEKLFF.

The rearrangement links TRBV25-1 to TRBJ1-1; weak D call: TRBD1 (6 bases). From germline, CDR1 is MGHDK and CDR2 SYGVNS. Trimming pared 5 bases from V and 6 bases from J, leaving 19 bases between. There are 15 residues in the CDR3. CDR3: CASSRNVGGFAEAFF. The DNA for the CDR3 is TGTGCCAGCAGTCGCAATGTAGGGGGTTTCGCTGAAGCTTTCTTT.

V is TRBV10-3 and J is TRBJ1-5; maybe TRBD1 (6 bases). This CDR3 contains 16 residues. The V and J ends lost 4 bases and 0 bases respectively, with 13 bases between them. Per germline, CDR1 ENHRY and CDR2 SYGVKD. The CDR3 sequence is CAISAGTLYSNQPQHF. The CDR3 DNA reads TGTGCCATCAGTGCCGGGACACTCTATAGCAATCAGCCCCAGCATTTT.

The chain joins TRBV2 to TRBJ1-6; TRBD1 matches at 7 bases. J gave up 4 bases and V 6 bases, and 9 bases lay outside the gene matches. Germline values: CDR1 SNHLY, CDR2 FYNNEI. This CDR3 has 16 amino acids. The CDR3 loop reads CASRLQGPGYNSPLHF. Written as DNA, the CDR3 is TGTGCCAGCAGATTACAGGGGCCTGGGTATAATTCACCCCTCCACTTT. The complete variable domain, with remaining parts taken from reference TRBV2 and TRBJ1-6, reads EPEVTQTPSHQVTQMGQEVILRCVPISNHLYFYWYRQILGQKVEFLVSFYNNEISEKSEIFDDQFSVERPDGSNFTLKIRSTKLEDSAMYFCASRLQGPGYNSPLHFGNGTRLTVT.

The chain carries TRBV6-1 and TRBJ2-5; perhaps TRBD1 as D (6 bases). Germline V gene sequence: CDR1 MNHNS, CDR2 SASEGT. CDR3 length: 14 amino acids. Trimming cost V 1 base and J 4 bases, with 10 bases left between them. DNA of the CDR3: TGTGCCAGCAGTGAAGGGGGGCTACGAGAGACCCAGTACTTC. Amino acids: CASSEGGLRETQYF.

V usage is TRBV6-5 and J usage is TRBJ1-2; D uncertain. V lost 2 bases and J lost 0, with 13 bases in between. This CDR3 comprises 16 residues. The germline V gene encodes CDR1 MNHEY and CDR2 SVGAGI. CDR3 sequence: CASSYRVSLANYGYTF. DNA of the CDR3: TGTGCCAGCAGTTACAGAGTAAGCCTAGCTAACTATGGCTACACCTTC.

This chain links TRBV7-9 with TRBJ1-5; D is unresolved. This CDR3 is 15 amino acids long. The V and J ends lost 1 base and 0 bases respectively, with 7 bases between them. Germline V gene lookup returns CDR1 SEHNR and CDR2 FQNEAQ (reference sequence). Here the CDR3 reads CASSLGSYSNQPQHF. The CDR3 DNA sequence: TGTGCCAGCAGCTTAGGTAGCTATAGCAATCAGCCCCAGCATTTT. Together with reference TRBV7-9 and TRBJ1-5, the CDR3 gives the full variable domain: DTGVSQNPRHKITKRGQNVTFRCDPISEHNRLYWYRQTLGQGPEFLTYFQNEAQLEKSRLLSDRFSAERPKGSFSTLEIQRTEQGDSAMYLCASSLGSYSNQPQHFGDGTRLSIL.

In its sample, this clone was seen once. V usage is TRBV5-8 and J usage is TRBJ1-1; TRBD1 aligns across 9 bases. Germline V gene data show CDR1 as SGHTS and CDR2 as YDEGEE. Trimming removed 4 bases from V and 7 bases from J; junction bases left unmatched: 11. This CDR3 has 15 amino acids. CDR3 sequence: CASSGLGQGNIEAFF. CDR3 in DNA: TGTGCCAGCAGCGGCCTTGGACAGGGGAATATTGAAGCTTTCTTT.

The CDR3 sequence is CSARRTEIQYF. The CDR3 DNA reads TGCAGTGCTAGAAGGACTGAGATTCAGTACTTC. The V gene is TRBV20-1, the J gene TRBJ2-4; possibly TRBD2 for D (5 bases). The germline V and J ends were trimmed by 2 bases and 10 bases, with 9 bases remaining between them. The germline gives CDR1 DFQATT, CDR2 SNEGSKA (reference sequence). The CDR3 spans 11 residues.

The chain uses TRBV20-1 and TRBJ2-7, with D hard to call. Germline V gene sequence: CDR1 DFQATT, CDR2 SNEGSKA (reference sequence). With 6 bases removed from V and 4 bases from J, the gap between germline ends came to 10 bases. The CDR3 totals 11 residues. CDR3 protein: CSASTGYEQYF. The DNA of the CDR3 is TGCAGTGCCTCAACCGGATACGAGCAGTACTTC.

The chain is built from TRBV7-2 and TRBJ1-4, with 8 bases identical to TRBD1. The CDR3 loop spans 15 amino acids. The V and J ends lost 0 bases and 7 bases, in that order; junction bases with no gene match: 4. Germline V gene sequence: CDR1 SGHTA, CDR2 FQGNSA. CDR3: CASSLAGQGSEKLFF. CDR3 in DNA: TGTGCCAGCAGCTTAGCTGGACAGGGTAGTGAAAAACTGTTTTTT.

The rearrangement uses TRBV25-1 and TRBJ1-2, with a weak D call TRBD1 (5 bases). Trimming removed 8 bases at V and 5 bases at J, with 15 bases between. Per the germline V gene, CDR1 is MGHDK and CDR2 is SYGVNS. The CDR3 length is 13 residues. The CDR3 DNA reads as TGTGCCAGCGGGGGGGACGGAATTTATGGCTACACCTTC. Its protein is CASGGDGIYGYTF.

The chain uses TRBV7-9 and TRBJ2-3, with 7 bases fitting TRBD2. The CDR3 consists of 16 residues. CDR1 and CDR2 from the germline V gene are SEHNR and FQNEAQ (reference sequence). V gave up 2 bases and J gave up 4 bases; unmatched junction bases: 9. The CDR3 loop reads CASSLSLGGSSDTQYF. The CDR3, as DNA: TGTGCCAGCAGCTTAAGTCTCGGCGGGAGCTCAGATACGCAGTATTTT.

This chain connects TRBV5-1 to TRBJ2-7, with 11 bases matching TRBD1. The CDR3 sequence is 17 residues long. Germline CDR1 is SGHRS and CDR2 is YFSETQ. Losses at the gene ends were 1 base for V and 6 bases for J; bases not matched to a gene: 12. The CDR3 DNA follows: TGCGCCAGCAGCTTGATACCCGGACAGGGGGCAGGTGGCGAGCAGTACTTC. Its protein product is CASSLIPGQGAGGEQYF.

In DNA form, the CDR3 reads TGTGCCAGTCACAGCAATCTGAACACTGAAGCTTTCTTT. Encoded protein: CASHSNLNTEAFF. This chain uses TRBV27 with TRBJ1-1; the D is unclear. Trimming shortened V by 9 bases and J by 0 bases, and 11 bases separated the two germline ends. Germline CDR1 reads MNHEY; CDR2 reads SMNVEV (reference sequence). This CDR3 spans 13 amino acids.

The chain joins TRBV5-1 to TRBJ2-7; D is possibly TRBD2 (5 bases). The V end lost 4 bases, the J end lost 0 bases, and 14 bases lay between the germline ends. Germline CDR1 SGHRS, CDR2 YFSETQ. There are 15 residues in the CDR3. CDR3 loop: CASSPHTSDSYEQYF. DNA of the CDR3: TGCGCCAGCAGCCCTCACACTAGTGACTCCTACGAGCAGTACTTC.

The chain combines TRBV5-1 with TRBJ1-1; TRBD1 is a possible D gene (6 bases). The CDR3 spans 15 residues. Germline V lookup: CDR1 SGHRS, CDR2 YFSETQ. V dropped 0 bases and J dropped 2 bases, with 11 bases sitting between them. The CDR3 is CASSLGGGLNTEAFF. The CDR3 nucleotides are TGCGCCAGCAGCTTGGGAGGGGGGCTCAACACTGAAGCTTTCTTT.

This sequence joins TRBV5-4 and TRBJ1-6, with a possible D match to TRBD1 (5 bases). With 2 bases removed from V and 8 bases from J, the gap between germline ends came to 23 bases. The CDR3 sequence is 18 residues long. CDR1 and CDR2 from the germline V gene are SGHNT and YYREEE (reference sequence). The CDR3 loop is CASSLSSGHGHGDSPLHF. CDR3 DNA: TGTGCCAGCAGCTTAAGTTCCGGACACGGGCACGGGGATTCACCCCTCCACTTT.

The CDR3 region is CASAFGQGNSPLHF. CDR3 sequence (DNA): TGTGCCAGCGCCTTTGGACAGGGGAATTCACCCCTCCACTTT. The chain employs TRBV2 and TRBJ1-6, with 9 bases identical to TRBD1. The V segment lost 8 bases and the J segment 7 bases; nucleotides outside the gene matches: 6. CDR1 and CDR2 from the germline V gene are SNHLY and FYNNEI. The CDR3 sequence is 14 residues long.

This chain joins TRBV3-1 (or the pseudogene TRBV3-2) and TRBJ2-2, with D tentatively TRBD1 or TRBD2 (5 bases each). The V gene lost 4 bases and the J gene lost 8 bases, with 17 bases spanning the gap. The CDR3 spans 15 residues. Germline V CDR1 and CDR2: LGHDT, YNNKEL (reference sequence). The CDR3 reads CASSRRDPPRGELFF. The DNA of the CDR3 is TGTGCCAGCAGCCGCCGGGACCCCCCAAGGGGGGAGCTGTTTTTT.

The V call is TRBV20-1, the J call TRBJ1-5; 10 positions match TRBD1. V was pared by 3 bases and J by 4 bases, with 6 bases of the junction left unmatched. Germline CDR1 and CDR2: DFQATT and SNEGSKA (reference sequence). The CDR3 has 15 amino acids. The CDR3 loop reads CSASLGQGRNQPQHF. Written as DNA, the CDR3 is TGCAGTGCTAGTCTGGGACAGGGGAGGAATCAGCCCCAGCATTTT.

The chain couples TRBV7-2 to TRBJ2-5; 16 bases align to TRBD2. The CDR3 has 19 residues. The V gene's germline CDR1 is SGHTA and CDR2 FQGNSA. Trimming at V came to 6 bases and at J to 4 bases, leaving 14 bases not matched to a gene. In DNA form, the CDR3 reads TGTGCCAGCAGTTATAACACCGGGACTAGCGGGAGGGTAGGAGAGACCCAGTACTTC. Its translation is CASSYNTGTSGRVGETQYF.

The V call is TRBV20-1, the J call TRBJ1-1; D not resolved. In germline, CDR1 is DFQATT, CDR2 SNEGSKA (reference sequence). Trimming shortened V by 1 base and J by 6 bases, and 6 bases separated the two germline ends. The CDR3 has 11 residues. In DNA form, the CDR3 reads TGCAGTGCTAGAGTAAGCGCTGAAGCTTTCTTT. Translating gives CSARVSAEAFF.

This chain joins TRBV2 and TRBJ2-3, with a possible D match to TRBD1 (5 bases). Trimming cost V 9 bases and J 0 bases, with 10 bases left between them. CDR3 size: 13 residues. Germline loops: CDR1 SNHLY, CDR2 FYNNEI. The CDR3 region is CARQASSTDTQYF. CDR3 coding DNA: TGTGCCAGACAGGCCTCTAGCACAGATACGCAGTATTTT.

This rearrangement joins TRBV6-2 or TRBV6-3 to TRBJ2-3; 7 positions agree with TRBD1. J lost 10 bases, V lost 6 bases, and 16 bases had no gene match. Germline V CDR1 and CDR2: MNHEY, SVGEGT. This CDR3 has 15 residues. CDR3 sequence reads: CASSGVPGQKGAQYF. The CDR3 coding sequence is TGTGCCAGCAGCGGGGTTCCGGGACAGAAGGGAGCGCAGTATTTT.

CDR3 in amino acids: CASSRLAGGIDTQYF. The DNA of the CDR3 is TGTGCCAGCAGCCGACTAGCGGGGGGGATAGATACGCAGTATTTT. This chain links TRBV14 with TRBJ2-3; 14 nucleotides align to TRBD2. The V segment lost 4 bases and the J segment 5 bases; nucleotides outside the gene matches: 2. The CDR3 totals 15 residues. Germline V gives CDR1 SGHDN, CDR2 FVKESK.

The rearrangement joins TRBV5-1 to TRBJ2-7; 8 bases fit TRBD1. The V segment lost 4 bases and the J segment 1 base; nucleotides outside the gene matches: 1. From germline, CDR1 is SGHRS and CDR2 YFSETQ. This CDR3 region has 13 residues. CDR3 sequence reads: CASSTGGSYEQYF. Here the CDR3 DNA reads TGCGCCAGCAGCACAGGGGGTTCCTACGAGCAGTACTTC.

The rearrangement joins TRBV11-2 to TRBJ1-5; TRBD1 matches at 7 bases. The CDR3 has 15 amino acids. V was clipped by 4 bases and J by 6 bases; unmatched bases: 9. Germline V lookup: CDR1 SGHAT, CDR2 FQNNGV. The CDR3 DNA is TGTGCCAGCAGCTCCAACAGGGGACGGAGTCAGCCCCAGCATTTT. It specifies CASSSNRGRSQPQHF. Using reference TRBV11-2 and TRBJ1-5 for the parts outside the CDR3, the full variable domain is EAGVAQSPRYKIIEKRQSVAFWCNPISGHATLYWYQQILGQGPKLLIQFQNNGVVDDSQLPKDRFSAERLKGVDSTLKIQPAKLEDSAVYLCASSSNRGRSQPQHFGDGTRLSIL.

The chain carries TRBV6-5 and TRBJ1-3; possible D gene TRBD1, 6 bases. Trimming took off 6 bases at V and 4 bases at J, with 16 bases between the two ends. Germline V gene sequence: CDR1 MNHEY, CDR2 SVGAGI. This CDR3 is 15 amino acids long. The CDR3 reads CASSASGAPGNTIYF. CDR3 sequence (DNA): TGTGCCAGCAGCGCTTCGGGGGCACCCGGAAACACCATATATTTT.

The chain links TRBV9 to TRBJ2-3, with TRBD2 matching 8 bases. V lost 1 base, J lost 7 bases, and 8 bases stayed unmatched. Germline loops: CDR1 SGDLS, CDR2 YYNGEE. There are 15 residues in the CDR3. CDR3 in amino acids: CASSVSGGGQNTQYF. The CDR3 region has the DNA TGTGCCAGCAGCGTATCGGGCGGGGGGCAAAATACGCAGTATTTT. Complete variable domain (other parts from reference TRBV9 and TRBJ2-3): DSGVTQTPKHLITATGQRVTLRCSPRSGDLSVYWYQQSLDQGLQFLIQYYNGEERAKGNILERFSAQQFPDLHSELNLSSLELGDSALYFCASSVSGGGQNTQYFGPGTRLTVL.

This sequence joins TRBV5-4 and TRBJ1-1; D is possibly TRBD1 (6 bases). Trimming left V 0 bases short and J 4 bases short, with 22 bases between. The CDR3 spans 18 residues. The V gene's germline CDR1 is SGHNT and CDR2 YYREEE (reference sequence). CDR3 amino acids: CASSLDYGGLRTGTEAFF. CDR3 bases: TGTGCCAGCAGCTTGGATTACGGGGGGCTTAGGACTGGCACTGAAGCTTTCTTT.